This T cell receptor (beta chain) derives from a study of blood T cell repertoires in COVID-19 (dated by TCRdb to the early 2020s). Study-wide context: Samples covering the acute and convalescent phases of COVID-19 were provided by collaborators in the United States, Italy and Spain. Samples came from the ongoing ImmuneRACE study (first 160 participants) plus 1,254 subjects from 6 global collaborators. Subjects who had been exposed to COVID-19, were actively infected with it, or had recovered from it provided the deeply sampled blood TCRbeta repertoires that made up the dataset. Where available, HLA class I and class II types were taken from metadata supplied by the sample provider and were not determined by assay-based typing. The prospective study material was composed of cDNA or gDNA derived from T cells, B-cell-depleted T cells, or PBMCs. Nearly every sample came with metadata listing a de-identified subject ID, COVID-19 status, age in years and sex. The repertoires were released in a freely available public database meant as a resource for research on the immune response to SARS-CoV-2.

Whole blood was collected in K2EDTA tubes by collaborating institutions according to the institutions' own protocols. For TCRbeta analysis, collaborator samples were shipped as frozen whole blood, as isolated PBMCs, or as DNA extracted from either sample type. A word on this clone: Its antigen has not been determined. Nothing much larger sits one base from this clone, and base qualities are not available.

TCRbeta CDR3 regions were amplified from genomic DNA using the immunoSEQ Assay, a bias-controlled multiplex PCR. The published analysis was carried out like this. The number of nucleated cells in each sample was estimated by amplification of reference gene primers within the assay. To quantify the absolute abundance of each unique TCRbeta CDR3 rearrangement, sequence reads were collapsed and filtered. For each sample, productive Simpson clonality was calculated by taking the square root of Simpson's diversity index across productive rearrangements. Drawn from immuneACCESS, this table holds only the in-frame rearrangements with V and J called that TCRdb kept. Clones are partly lost; checked studies trace under half to an unresolved V gene and leave the rest unexplained. V and J calls and clone size come straight from that table; D and trimming were deduced from the DNA. The sample table records about 140,000 clones; more than 60% of these occur just once. Of the sample, approximately 2% is held by the ten largest clones.

The CDR3 spans 15 residues, from the cysteine through the phenylalanine. The CDR3 DNA has 45 bases and is translated from base 1. V is reduced by 6 bases and J by 0 bases, leaving a spacing of 15 bases between them. The germline V gene encodes CDR1 SNHLY and CDR2 FYNNEI. What the work shows at the level of the full study, not this receptor alone: How much clinical and demographic metadata was included differed by source and by participant, and the metadata was provided uncurated.

This clonotype was obtained from a woman aged 55-70 years with acute or convalescent COVID-19. Sequenced: peripheral blood. The V and J segments used are TRBV2 and TRBJ2-7; the D gene is perhaps TRBD2, from 5 matching bases. The sequenced DNA: TGTGCCAGCAGCCGTGGGCTAGCTTTCTCCTACGAGCAGTACTTC. Its protein is CASSRGLAFSYEQYF.